This T cell receptor (beta chain) is drawn from a study of T cells expressing NK-cell markers. CDR1 SGDLS and CDR2 YYNGEE come from the germline V gene. The CDR3 is made up of 16 amino acids. Making the TCR beta cDNA relied on 5'RACE template switching with UMIs. From its re-call of the 5' RACE reads, TCRdb lists each CDR3 protein once, without DNA. The table counts approximately 380,000 distinct CDR3 sequences; about 5.2% lies in the top ten. Specimen: blood T cells: a sorted CD56 or NKG2C T cell subset, CD4+ or CD8+ T cells, or bulk PBMC T cells (not recorded which). The chain uses TRBV9 and TRBJ2-7; the TCRdb D gene call, TRBD2, has no DNA to confirm it. This sequence originates from a man aged 18 to 70 in good health. CDR3: CASSHQEGFGSYEQYF.